This is a list of T cell receptor beta chains from one sample in a study of blood T cell repertoires in COVID-19. The protocol was immunoSEQ multiplex PCR, while the TCRdb copy is restricted to in-frame clones and leaves out a portion. The table includes approximately 350,000 clones, 89% detected once. Sequencing was carried out using peripheral blood. The receptors originated from a woman in her twenties or thirties with COVID-19, enrolled during active disease. Each CDR3 is given with its conserved first and last residue. A D gene is named only where the DNA matches it firmly. The size of a clone is reported for some rows only, either as once, few or many, or as a class for expanded clones.

DNA | CDR3 | size | V | D | J
TGTGCCAGCAGTCCCGGGGGATTCACTAGCACAGATACGCAGTATTTT | CASSPGGFTSTDTQYF | . | TRBV2 | . | TRBJ2-3
TGTGCCAGCAGCCGACCCGACAGGGTAGCTTTTTCGACTGAAGCTTTCTTT | CASSRPDRVAFSTEAFF | . | TRBV11-3 | TRBD1 | TRBJ1-1
TGTGCCTGGAGTTCAGGGGTTGGGGCCAACGTCCTGACTTTC | CAWSSGVGANVLTF | . | TRBV30 | . | TRBJ2-6
TGTGCCAGCAAACGGGGAGGGCCGGCCTACGAGCAGTACTTC | CASKRGGPAYEQYF | . | TRBV6-5 | TRBD2 | TRBJ2-7
TGTGCCAGCAGTTACACCACAGCTTCCTATGGCTACACCTTC | CASSYTTASYGYTF | . | TRBV6-5 | . | TRBJ1-2
TGTGCCAGCAGCTCCCCGACACTTCGTACATATGAGCAGTTCTTC | CASSSPTLRTYEQFF | . | TRBV7-2 | . | TRBJ2-1
TGTGCCTCGGACAGAAGTAATGAAAAACTGTTTTTT | CASDRSNEKLFF | . | TRBV30 | . | TRBJ1-4
TGCGCCAGCAGCCAATCCCGCGTCAGGGGTAATGAAAAACTGTTTTTT | CASSQSRVRGNEKLFF | . | TRBV4-3 | . | TRBJ1-4
TGTGCCTGGGGGACAGGGGCCTATGGCTACACCTTC | CAWGTGAYGYTF | . | TRBV30 | TRBD1 | TRBJ1-2
TGTGCCAGCAGTGAATACGGGGGGGCCAATCAAGAGACCCAGTACTTC | CASSEYGGANQETQYF | . | TRBV6-1 | TRBD2 | TRBJ2-5
TGTGCCAGCAGTTACGGAGCCTCGGATACGCAGTATTTT | CASSYGASDTQYF | once | TRBV6-2/TRBV6-3 | . | TRBJ2-3
TGTGCCAGCAGCCTCGCGGGACAGGGGACCTACGAGCAGTACTTC | CASSLAGQGTYEQYF | . | TRBV7-8 | TRBD1 | TRBJ2-7
TGTGCCAGCTCAGCCGGGACAGGGGCGACCGGGGAGCTGTTTTTT | CASSAGTGATGELFF | . | TRBV18 | TRBD1 | TRBJ2-2
TGTGCCAGCAGCACACAGGGGGCAGGGAATTCACCCCTCCACTTT | CASSTQGAGNSPLHF | . | TRBV7-8 | TRBD1 | TRBJ1-6
TGTGCCAGCTCACCTTTAAAGACGGGAGGCGAGCAGTACTTC | CASSPLKTGGEQYF | once | TRBV18 | TRBD2 | TRBJ2-7
TGTGCCAGCAGCCCCGGGACTAGCGGGATCGGGCAGTTCTTC | CASSPGTSGIGQFF | . | TRBV3-1/TRBV3-2 | TRBD2 | TRBJ2-1
TGTGCCACCAGTGATTCCCTGACAGGGGGCAAGGAGACCCAGTACTTC | CATSDSLTGGKETQYF | . | TRBV24-1 | TRBD1 | TRBJ2-5